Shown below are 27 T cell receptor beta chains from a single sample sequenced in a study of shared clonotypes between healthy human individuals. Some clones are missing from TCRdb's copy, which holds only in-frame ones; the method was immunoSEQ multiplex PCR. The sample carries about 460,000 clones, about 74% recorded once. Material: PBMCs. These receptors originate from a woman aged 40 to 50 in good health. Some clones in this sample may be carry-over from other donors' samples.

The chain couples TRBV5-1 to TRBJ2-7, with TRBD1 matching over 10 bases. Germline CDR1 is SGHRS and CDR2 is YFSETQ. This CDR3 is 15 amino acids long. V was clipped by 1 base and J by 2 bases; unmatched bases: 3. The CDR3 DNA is TGCGCCAGCAGCTTGAGACAGGGGGCGGCCTACGAGCAGTACTTC. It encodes CASSLRQGAAYEQYF. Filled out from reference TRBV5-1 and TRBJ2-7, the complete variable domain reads KAGVTQTPRYLIKTRGQQVTLSCSPISGHRSVSWYQQTPGQGLQFLFEYFSETQRNKGNFPGRFSGRQFSNSRSEMNVSTLELGDSALYLCASSLRQGAAYEQYFGPGTRLTVT.

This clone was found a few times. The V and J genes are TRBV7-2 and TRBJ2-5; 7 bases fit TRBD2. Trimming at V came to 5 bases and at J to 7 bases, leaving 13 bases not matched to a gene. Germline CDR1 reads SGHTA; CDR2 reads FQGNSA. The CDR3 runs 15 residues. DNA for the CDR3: TGTGCCAGCAGCCCTCTGACCCGGGGGGAAGGGACCCAGTACTTC. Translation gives CASSPLTRGEGTQYF.

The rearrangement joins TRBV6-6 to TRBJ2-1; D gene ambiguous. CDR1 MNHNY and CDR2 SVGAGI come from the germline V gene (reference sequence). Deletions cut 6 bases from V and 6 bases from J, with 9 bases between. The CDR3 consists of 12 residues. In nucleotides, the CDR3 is TGTGCCAGCAGCCCCTCCGGCAATGAGCAGTTCTTC. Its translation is CASSPSGNEQFF.

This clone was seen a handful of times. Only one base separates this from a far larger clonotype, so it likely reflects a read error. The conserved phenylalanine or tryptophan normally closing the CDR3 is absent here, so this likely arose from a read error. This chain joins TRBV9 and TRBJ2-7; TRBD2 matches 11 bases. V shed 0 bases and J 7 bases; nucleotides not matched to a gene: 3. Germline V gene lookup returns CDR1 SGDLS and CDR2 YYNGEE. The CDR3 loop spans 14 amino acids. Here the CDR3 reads CASSVGSGREEQYL. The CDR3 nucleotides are TGTGCCAGCAGCGTAGGTAGCGGGAGGGAAGAGCAGTACCTC.

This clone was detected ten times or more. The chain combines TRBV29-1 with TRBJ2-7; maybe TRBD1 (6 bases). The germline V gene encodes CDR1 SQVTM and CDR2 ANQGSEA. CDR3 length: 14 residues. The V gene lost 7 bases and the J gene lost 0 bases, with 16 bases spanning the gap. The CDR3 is CSARDNLHSYEQYF. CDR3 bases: TGCAGCGCACGGGACAACCTCCACTCCTACGAGCAGTACTTC.

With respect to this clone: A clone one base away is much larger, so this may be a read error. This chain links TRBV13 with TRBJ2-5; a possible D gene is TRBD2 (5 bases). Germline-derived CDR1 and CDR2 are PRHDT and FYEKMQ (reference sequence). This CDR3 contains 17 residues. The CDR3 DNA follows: TGTGCCAGCAGCTTTAGCCATCATGGTAGCGACCAAGGGACCCAGTACTTC. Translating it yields CASSFSHHGSDQGTQYF.

CDR3 amino acids: CASSRQGVDIQYF. Here the CDR3 DNA reads TGTGCCAGCAGTAGACAGGGGGTAGACATTCAGTACTTC. The chain joins TRBV28 to TRBJ2-4, with TRBD1 matching 9 bases. The CDR3 totals 13 residues. The trim removed 5 bases at V and 8 bases at J, leaving 4 bases unmatched. Germline CDR1 MDHEN, CDR2 SYDVKM.

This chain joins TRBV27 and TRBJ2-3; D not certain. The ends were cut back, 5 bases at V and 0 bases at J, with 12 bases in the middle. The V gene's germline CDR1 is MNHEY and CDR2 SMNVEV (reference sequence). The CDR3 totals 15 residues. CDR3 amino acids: CASSPWTDSTDTQYF. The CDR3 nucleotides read TGTGCCAGCAGTCCGTGGACGGATAGCACAGATACGCAGTATTTT.

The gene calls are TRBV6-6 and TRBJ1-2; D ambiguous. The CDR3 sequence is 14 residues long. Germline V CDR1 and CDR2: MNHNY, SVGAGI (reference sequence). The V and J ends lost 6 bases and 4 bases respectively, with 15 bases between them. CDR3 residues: CASRRAVSPYGYTF. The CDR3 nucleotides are TGTGCCAGCAGAAGAGCGGTGTCCCCCTATGGCTACACCTTC.

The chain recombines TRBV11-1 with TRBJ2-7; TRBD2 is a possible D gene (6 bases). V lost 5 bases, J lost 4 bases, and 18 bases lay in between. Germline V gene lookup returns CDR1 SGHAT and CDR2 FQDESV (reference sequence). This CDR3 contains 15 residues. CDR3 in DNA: TGTGCCAGCAGCCACCCCCGGGGGAGCGGGTACGAGCAGTACTTC. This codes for CASSHPRGSGYEQYF.

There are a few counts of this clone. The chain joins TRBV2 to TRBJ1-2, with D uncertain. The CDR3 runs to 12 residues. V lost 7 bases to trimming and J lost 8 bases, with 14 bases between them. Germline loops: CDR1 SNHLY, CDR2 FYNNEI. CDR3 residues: CASNSLVEGYTF. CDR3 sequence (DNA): TGTGCCAGCAACAGTCTGGTTGAGGGCTACACCTTC.

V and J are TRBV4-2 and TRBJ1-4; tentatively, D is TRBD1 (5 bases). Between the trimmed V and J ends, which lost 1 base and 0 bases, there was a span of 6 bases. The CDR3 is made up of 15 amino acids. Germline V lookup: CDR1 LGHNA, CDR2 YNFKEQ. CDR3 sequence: CASSQGDPTNEKLFF. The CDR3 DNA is TGTGCCAGCAGCCAAGGGGACCCAACTAATGAAAAACTGTTTTTT.

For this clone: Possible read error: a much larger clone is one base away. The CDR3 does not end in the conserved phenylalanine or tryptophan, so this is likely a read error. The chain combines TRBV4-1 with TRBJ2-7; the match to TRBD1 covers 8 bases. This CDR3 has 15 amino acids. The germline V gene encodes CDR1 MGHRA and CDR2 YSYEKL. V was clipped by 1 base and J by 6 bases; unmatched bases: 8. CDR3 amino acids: CASSQAVGQGREQYL. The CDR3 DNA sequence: TGCGCCAGCAGCCAAGCCGTAGGACAGGGCCGCGAGCAGTACCTC.

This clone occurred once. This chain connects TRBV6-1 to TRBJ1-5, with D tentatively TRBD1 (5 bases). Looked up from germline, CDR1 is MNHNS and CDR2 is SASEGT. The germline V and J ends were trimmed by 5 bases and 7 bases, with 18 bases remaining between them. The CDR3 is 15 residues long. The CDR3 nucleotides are TGTGCCAGCAGTTTGAATAGGGGTATGGGGCAGCCCCAGCATTTT. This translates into CASSLNRGMGQPQHF.

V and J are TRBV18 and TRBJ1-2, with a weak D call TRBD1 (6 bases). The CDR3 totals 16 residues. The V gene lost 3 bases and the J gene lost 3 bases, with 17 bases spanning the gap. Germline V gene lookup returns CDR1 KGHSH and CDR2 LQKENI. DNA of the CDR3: TGTGCCAGCTCACCGAGGCGGACAGAGACTCACTATGGCTACACCTTC. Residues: CASSPRRTETHYGYTF. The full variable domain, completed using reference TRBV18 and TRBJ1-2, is NAGVMQNPRHLVRRRGQEARLRCSPMKGHSHVYWYRQLPEEGLKFMVYLQKENIIDESGMPKERFSAEFPKEGPSILRIQQVVRGDSAAYFCASSPRRTETHYGYTFGSGTRLTVV.

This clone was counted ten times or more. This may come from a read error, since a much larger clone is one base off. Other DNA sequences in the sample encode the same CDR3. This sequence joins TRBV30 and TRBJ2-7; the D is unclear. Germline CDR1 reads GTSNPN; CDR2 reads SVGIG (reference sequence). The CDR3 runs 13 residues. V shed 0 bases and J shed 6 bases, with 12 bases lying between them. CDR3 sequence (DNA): TGTGCCTGGAGTGTGTCCTTTGAAAGCGAGCAGTACTTC. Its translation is CAWSVSFESEQYF.

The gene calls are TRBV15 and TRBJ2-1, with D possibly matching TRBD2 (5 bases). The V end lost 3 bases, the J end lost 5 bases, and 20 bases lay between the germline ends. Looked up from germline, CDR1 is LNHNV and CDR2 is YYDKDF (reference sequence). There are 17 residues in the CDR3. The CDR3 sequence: CATSRALWGEVNNEQFF. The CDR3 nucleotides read TGTGCCACCAGCAGGGCCCTGTGGGGAGAAGTCAACAATGAGCAGTTCTTC. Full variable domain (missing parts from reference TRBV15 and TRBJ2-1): DAMVIQNPRYQVTQFGKPVTLSCSQTLNHNVMYWYQQKSSQAPKLLFHYYDKDFNNEADTPDNFQSRRPNTSFCFLDIRSPGLGDTAMYLCATSRALWGEVNNEQFFGPGTRLTVL.

This chain's CDR3 is CAISDGQALEQFF. Written as DNA, the CDR3 is TGTGCCATCAGTGACGGACAGGCACTTGAGCAGTTCTTC. The rearrangement uses TRBV10-3 and TRBJ2-1; the match to TRBD1 covers 7 bases. Germline V gene lookup returns CDR1 ENHRY and CDR2 SYGVKD. V lost 3 bases, J lost 9 bases, and 5 bases stayed unmatched. The CDR3 totals 13 residues.

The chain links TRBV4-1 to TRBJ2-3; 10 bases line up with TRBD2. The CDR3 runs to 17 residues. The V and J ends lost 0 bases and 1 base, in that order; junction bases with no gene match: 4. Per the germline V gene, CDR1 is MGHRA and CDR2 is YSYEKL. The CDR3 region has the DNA TGCGCCAGCAGCCAAGATCGGACTAGCGGACGCACAGATACGCAGTATTTT. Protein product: CASSQDRTSGRTDTQYF.

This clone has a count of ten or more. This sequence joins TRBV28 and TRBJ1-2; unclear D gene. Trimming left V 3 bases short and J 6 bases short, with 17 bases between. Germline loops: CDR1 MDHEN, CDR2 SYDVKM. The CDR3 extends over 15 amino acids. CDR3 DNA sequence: TGTGCCAGCAGTTTCCCCCATGAGGGCTCTCATGGCTACACCTTC. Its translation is CASSFPHEGSHGYTF.

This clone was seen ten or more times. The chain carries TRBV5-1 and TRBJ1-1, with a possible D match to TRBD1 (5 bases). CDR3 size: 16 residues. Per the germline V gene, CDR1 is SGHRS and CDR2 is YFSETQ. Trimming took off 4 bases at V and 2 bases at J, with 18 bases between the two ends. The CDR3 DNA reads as TGCGCCAGCAGCCCCCTACTTGGGACCGCCAACACTGAAGCTTTCTTT. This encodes CASSPLLGTANTEAFF.

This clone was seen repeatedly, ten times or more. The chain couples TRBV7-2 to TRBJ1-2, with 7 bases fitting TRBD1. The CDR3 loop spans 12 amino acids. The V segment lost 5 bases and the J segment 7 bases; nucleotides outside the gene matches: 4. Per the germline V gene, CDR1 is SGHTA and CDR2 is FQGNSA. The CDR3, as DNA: TGTGCCAGCAGCGCAGAGGGGGCTGGCTACACCTTC. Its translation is CASSAEGAGYTF.

The CDR3 spells CASSGQTGLDTEAFF. The CDR3 coding sequence is TGTGCCAGCAGTGGACAGACAGGGCTGGACACTGAAGCTTTCTTT. The rearrangement joins TRBV25-1 to TRBJ1-1; TRBD1 aligns across 7 bases. Germline lookup yields CDR1 MGHDK and CDR2 SYGVNS. With V trimmed by 4 bases and J by 3 bases, 8 bases remained unmatched. There are 15 residues in the CDR3.

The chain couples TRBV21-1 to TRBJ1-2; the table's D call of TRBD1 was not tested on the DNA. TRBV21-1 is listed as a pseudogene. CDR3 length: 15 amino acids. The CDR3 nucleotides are TGTGCCAGCAGCGACCTTCCAAACCGGACAGGGTGCTACACCTTC. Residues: CASSDLPNRTGCYTF.

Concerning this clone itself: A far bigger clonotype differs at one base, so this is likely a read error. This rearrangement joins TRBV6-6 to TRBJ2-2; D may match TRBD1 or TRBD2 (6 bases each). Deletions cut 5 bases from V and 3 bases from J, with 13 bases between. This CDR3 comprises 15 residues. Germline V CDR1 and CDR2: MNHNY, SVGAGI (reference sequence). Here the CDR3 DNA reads TGTGCCAGCAGTACGACAGGAGGGGACACCGGGGAGCTGTTTTTT. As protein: CASSTTGGDTGELFF.

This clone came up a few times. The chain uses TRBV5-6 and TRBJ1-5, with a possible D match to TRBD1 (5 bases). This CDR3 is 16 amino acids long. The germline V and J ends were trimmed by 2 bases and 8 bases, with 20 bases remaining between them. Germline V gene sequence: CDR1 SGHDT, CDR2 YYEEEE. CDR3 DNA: TGTGCCAGCAGCTTTGGGGGGGACGGGCGGTGGAAGCCCCAGCATTTT. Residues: CASSFGGDGRWKPQHF.

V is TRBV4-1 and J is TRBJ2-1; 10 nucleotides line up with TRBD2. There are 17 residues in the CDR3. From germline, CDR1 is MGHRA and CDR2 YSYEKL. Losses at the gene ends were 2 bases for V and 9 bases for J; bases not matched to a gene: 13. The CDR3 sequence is CASSQRSITAGGLEQFF. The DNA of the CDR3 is TGCGCCAGCAGCCAACGGTCTATCACAGCGGGGGGGCTTGAGCAGTTCTTC.